A selection of T cell receptor beta chains follows, all from one sample in a study of OX40 agonist ivuxolimab in advanced cancers. Method: immunoSEQ multiplex PCR; TCRdb's copy keeps in-frame clones and lacks some. The sample consists of roughly 58,000 clones, over 80% of them appearing once. The sample here was CD4+ or CD8+ T cells sorted from blood, taken in a trial of the OX40 agonist ivuxolimab. These receptors were collected from an adult with an advanced solid tumor such as melanoma, head and neck, liver or kidney cancer. The CDR3 runs from the conserved cysteine through the conserved F or W. A D gene is named only where the DNA matches it firmly. The size entry is marked missing in some rows and otherwise reads once, few, many or a size class.

TRBD1	NA	TRBV7-9	TRBJ1-6	TGTGCCAGCAGGTTTGACAGGGGCGATTCACCCCTCCACTTT	CASRFDRGDSPLHF
NA	NA	TRBV7-3	TRBJ1-5	TGTGCCAGCCGACTAGGGGCGAGCAATCAGCCCCAGCATTTT	CASRLGASNQPQHF
TRBD2	once	TRBV5-6	TRBJ2-3	TGTGCCAGCAGCTCCGGACTAGCCACCAACGGGCCAGATACGCAGTATTTT	CASSSGLATNGPDTQYF
NA	NA	TRBV11-1	TRBJ2-5	TGTGCCAGCAGCTTATATGGCAGGGGGGACCAGTACTTC	CASSLYGRGDQYF
NA	NA	TRBV5-1	TRBJ1-6	TGCGCCAGCAGCTTGGAGGGATCCGGTGATTCACCCCTCCACTTT	CASSLEGSGDSPLHF
NA	once	TRBV6-1	TRBJ2-7	TGTGCCAGCAGTTCCGGGACCCAGACGGGCCACGAGCAGTACTTC	CASSSGTQTGHEQYF
NA	NA	TRBV7-9	TRBJ1-1	TGTGCCAGCAGTCCTCCTGCTCTGTACCCAGGTGTCACTGAAGCTTTCTTT	CASSPPALYPGVTEAFF
NA	NA	TRBV28	TRBJ1-2	TGTGCCAGCAGTTTTAACAGCTATGGCTACACCTTC	CASSFNSYGYTF
NA	NA	TRBV27	TRBJ1-1	TGTGCCAGCAGACTCACCAGGGAAACTGAAGCTTTCTTT	CASRLTRETEAFF
NA	NA	TRBV5-5	TRBJ2-2	TGTGCCAGCCGCCTCCCAACCGGGGAGCTGTTTTTT	CASRLPTGELFF
NA	NA	TRBV14	TRBJ1-3	TGTGCCAGCAGCCGGTTAGGGTTTGGAAACACCATATATTTT	CASSRLGFGNTIYF
NA	NA	TRBV5-1	TRBJ1-1	TGCGCCAGCCGTAGACGGGAGGGCATGAACACTGAAGCTTTCTTT	CASRRREGMNTEAFF
TRBD1	NA	TRBV28	TRBJ1-2	TGTGCCAGCACAGCCGGGACAGGGTTGGGCTACACCTTC	CASTAGTGLGYTF
TRBD1	NA	TRBV7-9	TRBJ2-1	TGTGCCAGAACGAACGACAGGGGAAATGAGCAGTTCTTC	CARTNDRGNEQFF
NA	NA	TRBV7-9	TRBJ1-1	TGTGCCAGCAGCTTAGTCCAGGGAATGAGCACTGAAGCTTTCTTT	CASSLVQGMSTEAFF
NA	NA	TRBV14	TRBJ1-5	TGTGCCAGCAGCCAAGCAGGGTACAATCAGCCCCAGCATTTT	CASSQAGYNQPQHF
NA	NA	TRBV28	TRBJ1-5	TGTGCCAGCAGCAAGGCCATTACTAGCAATCAGCCCCAGCATTTT	CASSKAITSNQPQHF
TRBD1	NA	TRBV4-2	TRBJ2-4	TGTGCCAGCAGCCAAGGAGGGGCGACAGGGCCAGCCAAAAACATTCAGTACTTC	CASSQGGATGPAKNIQYF
NA	NA	TRBV4-2	TRBJ2-6	TGTGCCAGCAGCCAACCTGGGACTGGGGCCAACGTCCTGACTTTC	CASSQPGTGANVLTF
TRBD1	NA	TRBV14	TRBJ2-7	TGTGCCAGCAGCCGGTGGGGACAGGGGGCCTACGAGCAGTACTTC	CASSRWGQGAYEQYF